This TCR beta chain was identified in a study of blood T cell repertoires in COVID-19. This clone came up a few times. Germline lookup yields CDR1 WSHSY and CDR2 SAAADI. J was trimmed by 4 bases and V by 5 bases; bases with no gene match: 9. The CDR3 spans 18 residues. TCRdb keeps only in-frame clones here, not all; method: immunoSEQ multiplex PCR. Here the sample spans 150,000 to 200,000 clones, approximately 89% being singletons. The chain uses TRBV10-2 and TRBJ2-2, with 14 bases matching TRBD2. Sequencing was done on a sample of PBMCs or T cells enriched from blood (not recorded which). This receptor was obtained from a woman younger than 30 who had recovered from COVID-19. CDR3 DNA sequence: TGCGCCAGCAGTAGAGAAGGACTAGCGGGAGGCCCCACCGGGGAGCTGTTTTTT. Amino acid sequence: CASSREGLAGGPTGELFF.